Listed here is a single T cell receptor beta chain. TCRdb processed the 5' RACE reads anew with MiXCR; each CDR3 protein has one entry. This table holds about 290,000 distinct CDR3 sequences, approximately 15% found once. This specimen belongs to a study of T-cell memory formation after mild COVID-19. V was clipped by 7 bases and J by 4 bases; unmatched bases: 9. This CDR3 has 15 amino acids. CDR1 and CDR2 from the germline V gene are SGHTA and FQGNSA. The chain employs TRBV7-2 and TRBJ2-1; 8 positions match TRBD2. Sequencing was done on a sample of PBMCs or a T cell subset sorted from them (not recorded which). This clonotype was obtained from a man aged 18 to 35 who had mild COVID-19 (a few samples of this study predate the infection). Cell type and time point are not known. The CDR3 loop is CASTAGVARYNEQFF. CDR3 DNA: TGTGCCAGCACAGCGGGGGTTGCTCGATACAATGAGCAGTTCTTC. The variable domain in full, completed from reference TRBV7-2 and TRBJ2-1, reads GAGVSQSPSNKVTEKGKDVELRCDPISGHTALYWYRQSLGQGLEFLIYFQGNSAPDKSGLPSDRFSAERTGGSVSTLTIQRTQQEDSAVYLCASTAGVARYNEQFFGPGTRLTVL.